The rows below give T cell receptor beta chains drawn from one sample of a study of blood T cell repertoires in COVID-19. Sequenced by immunoSEQ multiplex PCR; TCRdb stores in-frame clones only, minus some. This table has 200,000 to 250,000 clones, 70% to 90% appearing once. The sequencing input was peripheral blood. Receptor source: a man aged 35 to 55 with acute or convalescent COVID-19. Both conserved end residues are part of each CDR3. The D gene is left open where the match is weak. Some rows mark clone size as missing; the rest say once, few, many or name a class of expanded clone.

D gene | CDR3 length | clone size | J gene | V gene | CDR3 DNA | CDR3 protein
. | 16 | . | TRBJ2-3 | TRBV10-1 | TGCGCCAGCAGTGAGTCCAACCTTGGGCGCACAGATACGCAGTATTTT | CASSESNLGRTDTQYF
. | 13 | once | TRBJ1-1 | TRBV11-2 | TGTGCCAGCAGCACCAGGACAGCAAAAGAAGCTTTCTTT | CASSTRTAKEAFF
. | 14 | few | TRBJ1-1 | TRBV29-1 | TGCAGCGTTGAAGATAGGAGGACGGGCACTGAAGCTTTCTTT | CSVEDRRTGTEAFF
TRBD1 | 14 | . | TRBJ1-1 | TRBV27 | TGTGCCAGCAGAAAAACAGGGGGCACCACTGAAGCTTTCTTT | CASRKTGGTTEAFF
. | 13 | . | TRBJ1-6 | TRBV7-2 | TGTGCCAGCAGCCAACTCCAGGGGCAACCCCTCCACTTT | CASSQLQGQPLHF
. | 18 | . | TRBJ1-5 | TRBV20-1 | TGCAGTGCTAGTCCCCCCGGGACACACCAACCTAGCAATCAGCCCCAGCATTTT | CSASPPGTHQPSNQPQHF
TRBD1 | 17 | few | TRBJ1-5 | TRBV2 | TGTGCCAGCAGTGGGACAGGGTTAAATGTGGGCAATCAGCCCCAGCATTTT | CASSGTGLNVGNQPQHF
TRBD1 | 16 | . | TRBJ1-1 | TRBV5-3 | TGTGCCAGAAGCTTGGAGGACAGGGAGGGTTGGACTGAAGCTTTCTTT | CARSLEDREGWTEAFF
. | 15 | . | TRBJ2-7 | TRBV14 | TGTGCCAGCAGCCAAGTGTCGGGTTTCCACTACGAGCAGTACTTC | CASSQVSGFHYEQYF
TRBD2 | 17 | . | TRBJ2-1 | TRBV7-2 | TGTGCCAGCAGCTTAGCGTATGCGCGGGGGAGCTACAATGAGCAGTTCTTC | CASSLAYARGSYNEQFF
TRBD1 | 14 | . | TRBJ2-7 | TRBV30 | TGTGCCTGGAGTGCCGGGACAGGCCAGTACGAGCAGTACTTC | CAWSAGTGQYEQYF
. | 12 | . | TRBJ2-1 | TRBV10-3 | TGTGCCATCAGTGATAGCGGTAATGAGCAGTTCTTC | CAISDSGNEQFF
TRBD2 | 19 | . | TRBJ2-1 | TRBV9 | TGTGCCAGCAGCGTAGTAGGACTAGCGGGGAGAAGCTCCTACAATGAGCAGTTCTTC | CASSVVGLAGRSSYNEQFF